The 11 T cell receptor beta chains reported below all come from one sample, sequenced in a study of identical twins. In TCRdb, the 5' RACE reads were re-called with MiXCR into one record per CDR3 protein. The data contain 200,000 or so distinct CDR3 sequences, under 10% of them seen just once; the ten biggest clones take up 1.9%. The same sample was also used in a study of yellow fever vaccine responses in identical twins.

Sequenced sample: memory (CD45RO+) T cells sorted from blood. All receptors derive from a woman aged 18-29 years in good health.

This clonotype has at least ten counts. The chain joins TRBV20-1 to TRBJ2-7; a possible D gene is TRBD2 (6 bases). The germline gives CDR1 DFQATT, CDR2 SNEGSKA (reference sequence). This CDR3 contains 15 residues. V lost 1 base, J lost 5 bases, and 18 bases lay in between. CDR3 in DNA: TGCAGTGCTAGAGTCCTGGCGGGGCGAGTGGACGAGCAGTACTTC. This sequence encodes CSARVLAGRVDEQYF.

The genes are TRBV28 and TRBJ1-1; D gene uncertain. This CDR3 is built from 13 residues. Looked up from germline, CDR1 is MDHEN and CDR2 is SYDVKM. Trimming took off 7 bases at V and 5 bases at J, with 14 bases between the two ends. The CDR3 region is CASNLLQGTEAFF. CDR3 nucleotides: TGTGCCAGCAACTTACTCCAAGGGACTGAAGCTTTCTTT.

This clonotype was recorded at least ten times. The chain has TRBV11-2 and TRBJ2-7, with 8 bases matching TRBD2. This CDR3 region has 15 residues. Trimming removed 1 base from V and 2 bases from J; junction bases left unmatched: 4. Germline V gene sequence: CDR1 SGHAT, CDR2 FQNNGV. In DNA form, the CDR3 reads TGTGCCAGCAGCTTAGTCCGGGGGGGCACCTACGAGCAGTACTTC. Its protein product is CASSLVRGGTYEQYF.

V is TRBV20-1 and J is TRBJ2-3; a possible D gene is TRBD2 (5 bases). The CDR3 runs to 15 residues. Trimming stripped 0 bases from V and 2 bases from J, with 12 bases between. Germline assignment: CDR1 DFQATT and CDR2 SNEGSKA (reference sequence). CDR3 coding DNA: TGCAGTGCTAGAGAGGACTCCATCTTCACAGATACGCAGTATTTT. Protein product: CSAREDSIFTDTQYF.

In this sample, this clonotype turned up a few times. V usage is TRBV12-3 or TRBV12-4 and J usage is TRBJ2-3, with D perhaps matching TRBD2 (6 bases). The CDR3 has 15 residues. V was shortened by 7 bases and J by 0 bases, with 14 bases between the two germline ends. CDR3 nucleotides: TGTGCCAGCAATAGCGGAGATACTAGCACAGATACGCAGTATTTT. Its translation is CASNSGDTSTDTQYF.

The chain recombines TRBV7-8 with TRBJ2-7; 10 nucleotides align to TRBD1. The CDR3 is 16 residues long. Germline CDR1 is SGHVS and CDR2 is FQNEAQ. J gave up 2 bases and V 4 bases, and 8 bases lay outside the gene matches. CDR3 region: CASSSGQGKITYEQYF. CDR3 DNA sequence: TGTGCCAGCAGCTCGGGACAGGGGAAAATAACCTACGAGCAGTACTTC.

In its sample, this clonotype was seen many times. The chain recombines TRBV20-1 with TRBJ1-5; D not certain. Germline V lookup: CDR1 DFQATT, CDR2 SNEGSKA (reference sequence). The V end lost 0 bases, the J end lost 0 bases, and 9 bases lay between the germline ends. The CDR3 length is 15 residues. The CDR3 DNA reads as TGCAGTGCTAGAGAACTGGGAAATAGCAATCAGCCCCAGCATTTT. Its protein product is CSARELGNSNQPQHF.

V usage is TRBV5-1 and J usage is TRBJ1-1; 8 positions match TRBD1. The V segment lost 4 bases and the J segment 3 bases; nucleotides outside the gene matches: 14. Germline V CDR1 and CDR2: SGHRS, YFSETQ. This CDR3 spans 17 amino acids. This chain's CDR3 is CASSPSILTGEDTEAFF. The CDR3 region has the DNA TGCGCCAGCAGCCCCAGTATTTTGACAGGGGAGGACACTGAAGCTTTCTTT.

Details on this clonotype: Relative to the germline gene, one junction end is altered; a read error may explain this. The chain joins TRBV7-7 to TRBJ2-3; tentatively, D is TRBD1 or TRBD2 (5 bases each). CDR1 and CDR2 from the germline V gene are SSHAT and FNYEAQ (reference sequence). The length of the CDR3 is 17 residues. The CDR3 protein is CASSVGRPKTSTDTQYF. The CDR3 DNA reads TGTGCTAGCAGCGTGGGACGCCCCAAAACTAGCACAGATACGCAGTATTTT.

In its sample, this clonotype was seen a few times. J is TRBJ2-3 and V is TRBV6-4; D is ambiguous. Germline CDR1 reads MRHNA; CDR2 reads SNTAGT. This CDR3 region has 14 residues. Trimming cost V 3 bases and J 0 bases, with 7 bases left between them. In DNA form, the CDR3 reads TGTGCCAGCAGTGAATTCCCCAGCACAGATACGCAGTATTTT. Translating it yields CASSEFPSTDTQYF.

In its sample, this clonotype was seen many times. This rearrangement joins TRBV7-2 to TRBJ2-7; 11 bases map to TRBD2. The length of the CDR3 is 15 residues. Germline trimming cut 2 bases from V and 4 bases from J; bases unmatched to any gene: 4. In germline, CDR1 is SGHTA, CDR2 FQGNSA. The CDR3 region is CASSLTASGRYEQYF. The CDR3 DNA is TGTGCCAGCAGCTTAACGGCTAGCGGGAGGTACGAGCAGTACTTC. The variable domain in full, with the rest retrieved from reference TRBV7-2 and TRBJ2-7, is GAGVSQSPSNKVTEKGKDVELRCDPISGHTALYWYRQSLGQGLEFLIYFQGNSAPDKSGLPSDRFSAERTGGSVSTLTIQRTQQEDSAVYLCASSLTASGRYEQYFGPGTRLTVT.